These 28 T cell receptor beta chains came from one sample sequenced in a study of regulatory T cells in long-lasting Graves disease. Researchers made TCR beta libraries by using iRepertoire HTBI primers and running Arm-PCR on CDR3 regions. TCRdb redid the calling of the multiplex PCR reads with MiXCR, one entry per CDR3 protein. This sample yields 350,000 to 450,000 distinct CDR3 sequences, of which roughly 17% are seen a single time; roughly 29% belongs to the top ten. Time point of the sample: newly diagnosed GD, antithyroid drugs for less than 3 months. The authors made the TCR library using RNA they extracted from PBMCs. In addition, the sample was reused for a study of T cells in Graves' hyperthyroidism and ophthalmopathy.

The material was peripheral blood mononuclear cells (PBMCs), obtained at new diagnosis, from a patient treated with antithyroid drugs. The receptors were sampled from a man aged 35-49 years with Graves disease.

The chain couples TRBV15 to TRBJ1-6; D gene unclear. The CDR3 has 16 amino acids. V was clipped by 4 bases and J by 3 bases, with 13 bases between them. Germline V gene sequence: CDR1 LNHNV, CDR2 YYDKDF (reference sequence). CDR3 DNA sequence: TGTGCCACCAGCACTAGGAGGAGTTACTATAATTCACCCCTCCACTTT. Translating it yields CATSTRRSYYNSPLHF.

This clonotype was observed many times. CDR3 in amino acids: CASSPRGSPLHF. In DNA, the CDR3 is TGTGCCAGCTCACCACGGGGATCACCCCTCCACTTT. The V gene is TRBV7-9, the J gene TRBJ1-6; no firm D call. The CDR3 length is 12 residues. V gave up 8 bases and J gave up 10 bases, with 12 bases separating them. CDR1 is SEHNR, CDR2 FQNEAQ, per germline (reference sequence).

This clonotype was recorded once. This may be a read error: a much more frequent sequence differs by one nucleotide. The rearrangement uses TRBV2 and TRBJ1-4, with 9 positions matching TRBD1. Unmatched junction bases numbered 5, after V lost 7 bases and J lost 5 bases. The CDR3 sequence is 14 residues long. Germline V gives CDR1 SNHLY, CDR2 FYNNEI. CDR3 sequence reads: CASKPGTGNEKLFF. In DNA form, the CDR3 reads TGTGCCAGCAAGCCCGGGACAGGGAATGAAAAACTGTTTTTT. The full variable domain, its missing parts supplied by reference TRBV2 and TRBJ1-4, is EPEVTQTPSHQVTQMGQEVILRCVPISNHLYFYWYRQILGQKVEFLVSFYNNEISEKSEIFDDQFSVERPDGSNFTLKIRSTKLEDSAMYFCASKPGTGNEKLFFGSGTQLSVL.

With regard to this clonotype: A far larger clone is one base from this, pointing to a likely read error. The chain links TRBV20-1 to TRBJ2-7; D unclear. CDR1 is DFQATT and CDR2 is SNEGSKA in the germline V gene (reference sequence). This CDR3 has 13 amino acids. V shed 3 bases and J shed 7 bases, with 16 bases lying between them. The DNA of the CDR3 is TGCAGTGCTAGGGAAACCCTCTACAATGAGCAGTACTTC. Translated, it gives CSARETLYNEQYF.

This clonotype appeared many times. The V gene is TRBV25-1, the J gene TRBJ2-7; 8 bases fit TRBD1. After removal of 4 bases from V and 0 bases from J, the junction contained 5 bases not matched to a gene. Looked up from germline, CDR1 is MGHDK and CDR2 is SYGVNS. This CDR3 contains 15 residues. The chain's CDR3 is CASSGRDRSSYEQYF. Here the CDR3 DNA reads TGTGCCAGCAGTGGCCGGGACAGGAGCTCCTACGAGCAGTACTTC.

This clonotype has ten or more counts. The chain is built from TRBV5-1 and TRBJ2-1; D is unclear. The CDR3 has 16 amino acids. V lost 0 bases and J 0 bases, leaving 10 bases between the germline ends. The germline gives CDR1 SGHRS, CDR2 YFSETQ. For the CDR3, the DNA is TGCGCCAGCAGCTTGGAGGGCAGGAGCTCCTACAATGAGCAGTTCTTC. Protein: CASSLEGRSSYNEQFF. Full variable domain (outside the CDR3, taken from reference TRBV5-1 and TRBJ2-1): KAGVTQTPRYLIKTRGQQVTLSCSPISGHRSVSWYQQTPGQGLQFLFEYFSETQRNKGNFPGRFSGRQFSNSRSEMNVSTLELGDSALYLCASSLEGRSSYNEQFFGPGTRLTVL.

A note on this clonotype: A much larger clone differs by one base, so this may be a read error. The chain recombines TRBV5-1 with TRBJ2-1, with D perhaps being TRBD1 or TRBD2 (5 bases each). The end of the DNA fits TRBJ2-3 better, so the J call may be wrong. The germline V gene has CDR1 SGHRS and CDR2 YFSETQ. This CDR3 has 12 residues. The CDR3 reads CACSTGRNTQYF. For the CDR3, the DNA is TGCGCCTGCAGCACGGGACGCAATACGCAGTATTTT.

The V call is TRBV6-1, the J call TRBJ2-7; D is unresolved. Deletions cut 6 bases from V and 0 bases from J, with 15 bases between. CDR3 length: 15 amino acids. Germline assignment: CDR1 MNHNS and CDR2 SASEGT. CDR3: CASSGHSHSSYEQYF. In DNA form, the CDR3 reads TGTGCCAGCAGCGGCCACAGCCACAGCTCCTACGAGCAGTACTTC.

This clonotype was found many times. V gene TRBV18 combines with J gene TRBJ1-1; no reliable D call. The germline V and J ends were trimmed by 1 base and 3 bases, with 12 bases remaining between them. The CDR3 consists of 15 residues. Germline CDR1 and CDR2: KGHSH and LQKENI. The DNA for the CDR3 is TGTGCCAGCTCACCACAGTCCGTATTGGACACTGAAGCTTTCTTT. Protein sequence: CASSPQSVLDTEAFF.

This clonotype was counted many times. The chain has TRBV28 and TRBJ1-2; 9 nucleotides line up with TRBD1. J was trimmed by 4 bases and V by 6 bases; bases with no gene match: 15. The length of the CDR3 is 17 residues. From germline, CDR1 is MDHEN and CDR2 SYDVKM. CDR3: CASSPWTGASKSYGYTF. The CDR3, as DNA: TGTGCCAGCAGCCCGTGGACAGGGGCAAGTAAGAGCTATGGCTACACCTTC.

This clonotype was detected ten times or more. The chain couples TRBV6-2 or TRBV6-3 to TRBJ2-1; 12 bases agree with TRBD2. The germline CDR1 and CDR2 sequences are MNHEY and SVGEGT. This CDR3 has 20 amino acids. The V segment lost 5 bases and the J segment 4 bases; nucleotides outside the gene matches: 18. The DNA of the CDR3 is TGTGCCAGCAGTGAACACAGAGGGCTAGCGGGGGGGCCGAGGTACAATGAGCAGTTCTTC. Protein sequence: CASSEHRGLAGGPRYNEQFF.

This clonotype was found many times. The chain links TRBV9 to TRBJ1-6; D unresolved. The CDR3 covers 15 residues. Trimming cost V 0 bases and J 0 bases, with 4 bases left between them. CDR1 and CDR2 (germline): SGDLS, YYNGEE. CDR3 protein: CASSVADSYNSPLHF. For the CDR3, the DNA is TGTGCCAGCAGCGTAGCGGACTCCTATAATTCACCCCTCCACTTT.

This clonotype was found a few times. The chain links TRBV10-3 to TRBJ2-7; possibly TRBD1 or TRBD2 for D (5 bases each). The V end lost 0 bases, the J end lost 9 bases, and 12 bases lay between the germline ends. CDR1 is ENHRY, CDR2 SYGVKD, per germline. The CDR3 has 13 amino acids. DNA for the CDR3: TGTGCCATCAGTGAGTCGTGGGACCGGTGGCAGTACTTC. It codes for CAISESWDRWQYF.

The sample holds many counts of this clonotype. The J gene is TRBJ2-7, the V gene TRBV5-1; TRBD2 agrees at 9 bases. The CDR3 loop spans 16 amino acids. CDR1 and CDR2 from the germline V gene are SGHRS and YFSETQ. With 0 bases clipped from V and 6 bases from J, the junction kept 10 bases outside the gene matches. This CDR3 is CASSLEDIAGEPEQYF. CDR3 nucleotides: TGCGCCAGCAGCTTGGAAGACATAGCGGGGGAACCCGAGCAGTACTTC.

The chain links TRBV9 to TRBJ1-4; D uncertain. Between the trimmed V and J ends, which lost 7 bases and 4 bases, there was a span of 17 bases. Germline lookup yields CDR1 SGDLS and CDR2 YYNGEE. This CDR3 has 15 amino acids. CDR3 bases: TGTGCCAGCGGCCCTCGGGGAGATCTTAATGAAAAACTGTTTTTT. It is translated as CASGPRGDLNEKLFF.

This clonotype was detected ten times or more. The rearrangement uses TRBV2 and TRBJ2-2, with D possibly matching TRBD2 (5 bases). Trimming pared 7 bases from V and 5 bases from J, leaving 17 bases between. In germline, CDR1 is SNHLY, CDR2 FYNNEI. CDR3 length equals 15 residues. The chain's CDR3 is CASKVERGGTGELFF. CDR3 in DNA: TGTGCCAGCAAAGTGGAACGGGGTGGTACCGGGGAGCTGTTTTTT.

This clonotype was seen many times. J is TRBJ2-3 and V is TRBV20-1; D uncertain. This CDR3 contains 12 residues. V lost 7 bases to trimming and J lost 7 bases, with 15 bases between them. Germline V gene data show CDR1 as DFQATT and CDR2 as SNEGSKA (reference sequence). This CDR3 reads CSETERGNTQYF. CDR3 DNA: TGCAGTGAAACGGAGCGTGGGAATACGCAGTATTTT.

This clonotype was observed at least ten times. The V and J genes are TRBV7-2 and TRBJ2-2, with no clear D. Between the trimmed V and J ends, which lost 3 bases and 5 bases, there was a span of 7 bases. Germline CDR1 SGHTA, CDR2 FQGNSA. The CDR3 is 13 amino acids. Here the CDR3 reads CASSFWETGELFF. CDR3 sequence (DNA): TGTGCCAGCAGCTTTTGGGAAACCGGGGAGCTGTTTTTT. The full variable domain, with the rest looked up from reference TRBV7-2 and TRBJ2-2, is GAGVSQSPSNKVTEKGKDVELRCDPISGHTALYWYRQSLGQGLEFLIYFQGNSAPDKSGLPSDRFSAERTGGSVSTLTIQRTQQEDSAVYLCASSFWETGELFFGEGSRLTVL.

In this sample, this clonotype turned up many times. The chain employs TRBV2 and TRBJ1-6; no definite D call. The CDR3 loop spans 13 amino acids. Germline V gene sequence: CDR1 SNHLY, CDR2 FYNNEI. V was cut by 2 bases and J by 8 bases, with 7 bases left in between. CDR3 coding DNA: TGTGCCAGCAGTGAATTGGGTGATTCACCCCTCCACTTT. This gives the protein CASSELGDSPLHF.

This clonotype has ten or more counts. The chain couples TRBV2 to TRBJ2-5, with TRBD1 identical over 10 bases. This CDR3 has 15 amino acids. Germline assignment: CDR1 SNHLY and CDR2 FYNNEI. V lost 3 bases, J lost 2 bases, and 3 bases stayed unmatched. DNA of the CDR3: TGTGCCAGCAGTGAGGGGGACAGGGGACAAGAGACCCAGTACTTC. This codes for CASSEGDRGQETQYF.

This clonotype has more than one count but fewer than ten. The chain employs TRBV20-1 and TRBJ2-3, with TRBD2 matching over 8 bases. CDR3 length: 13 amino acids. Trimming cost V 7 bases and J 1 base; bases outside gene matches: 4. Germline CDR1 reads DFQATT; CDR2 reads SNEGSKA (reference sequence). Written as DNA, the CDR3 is TGCAGTGTCGCGACTAGCGGCACAGATACGCAGTATTTT. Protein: CSVATSGTDTQYF.

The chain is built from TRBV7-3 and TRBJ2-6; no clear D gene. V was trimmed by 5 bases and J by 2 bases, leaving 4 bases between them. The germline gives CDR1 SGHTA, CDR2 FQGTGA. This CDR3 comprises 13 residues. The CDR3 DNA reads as TGTGCCAGCAGCACTACTGGGGCCAACGTCCTGACTTTC. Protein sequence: CASSTTGANVLTF.

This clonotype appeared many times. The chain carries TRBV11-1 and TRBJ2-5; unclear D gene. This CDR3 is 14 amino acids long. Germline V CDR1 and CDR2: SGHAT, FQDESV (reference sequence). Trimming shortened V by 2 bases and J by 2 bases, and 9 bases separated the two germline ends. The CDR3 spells CASSLLGSQETQYF. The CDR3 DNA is TGTGCCAGCAGCTTATTGGGCAGTCAAGAGACCCAGTACTTC. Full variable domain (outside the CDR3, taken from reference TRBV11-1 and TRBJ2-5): EAEVAQSPRYKITEKSQAVAFWCDPISGHATLYWYRQILGQGPELLVQFQDESVVDDSQLPKDRFSAERLKGVDSTLKIQPAELGDSAMYLCASSLLGSQETQYFGPGTRLLVL.

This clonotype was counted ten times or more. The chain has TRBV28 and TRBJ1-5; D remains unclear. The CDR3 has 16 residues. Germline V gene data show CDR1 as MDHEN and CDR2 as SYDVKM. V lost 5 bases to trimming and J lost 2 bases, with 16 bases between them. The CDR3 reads CASSPGGEVGNQPQHF. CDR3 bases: TGTGCCAGCAGTCCTGGTGGGGAGGTTGGCAATCAGCCCCAGCATTTT. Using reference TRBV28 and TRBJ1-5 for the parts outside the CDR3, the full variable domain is DVKVTQSSRYLVKRTGEKVFLECVQDMDHENMFWYRQDPGLGLRLIYFSYDVKMKEKGDIPEGYSVSREKKERFSLILESASTNQTSMYLCASSPGGEVGNQPQHFGDGTRLSIL.

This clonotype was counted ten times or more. CDR3 sequence reads: CASSLGLAGDQETQYF. CDR3 nucleotides: TGTGCCAGCAGCTTGGGTCTAGCGGGGGACCAAGAGACCCAGTACTTC. The V and J genes are TRBV11-2 and TRBJ2-5; 10 bases map to TRBD2. J lost 0 bases, V lost 3 bases, and 4 bases had no gene match. CDR1 SGHAT and CDR2 FQNNGV come from the germline V gene. This CDR3 is built from 16 residues.

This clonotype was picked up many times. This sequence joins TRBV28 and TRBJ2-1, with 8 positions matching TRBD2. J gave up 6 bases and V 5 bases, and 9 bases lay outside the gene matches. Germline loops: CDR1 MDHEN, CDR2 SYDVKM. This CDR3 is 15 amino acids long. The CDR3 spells CASSPHSGDFNEQFF. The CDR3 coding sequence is TGTGCCAGCAGTCCGCATAGCGGGGATTTCAATGAGCAGTTCTTC. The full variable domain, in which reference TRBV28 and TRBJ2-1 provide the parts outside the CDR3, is DVKVTQSSRYLVKRTGEKVFLECVQDMDHENMFWYRQDPGLGLRLIYFSYDVKMKEKGDIPEGYSVSREKKERFSLILESASTNQTSMYLCASSPHSGDFNEQFFGPGTRLTVL.

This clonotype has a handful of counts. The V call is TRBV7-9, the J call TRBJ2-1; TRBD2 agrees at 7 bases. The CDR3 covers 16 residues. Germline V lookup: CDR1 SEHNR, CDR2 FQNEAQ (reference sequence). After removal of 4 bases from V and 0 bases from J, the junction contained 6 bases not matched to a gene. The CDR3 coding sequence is TGTGCCAGCAGCTCGGGACTAACCTCCTCCTACAATGAGCAGTTCTTC. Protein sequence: CASSSGLTSSYNEQFF.

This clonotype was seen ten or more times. The CDR3 bases are TGTGCCAGCAGCTCTACCGGTGATACGCAGTATTTT. This codes for CASSSTGDTQYF. V and J are TRBV7-3 and TRBJ2-3; no firm D call. The V and J ends lost 4 bases and 6 bases respectively, with 8 bases between them. The CDR3 loop spans 12 amino acids. CDR1 is SGHTA, CDR2 FQGTGA, per germline.